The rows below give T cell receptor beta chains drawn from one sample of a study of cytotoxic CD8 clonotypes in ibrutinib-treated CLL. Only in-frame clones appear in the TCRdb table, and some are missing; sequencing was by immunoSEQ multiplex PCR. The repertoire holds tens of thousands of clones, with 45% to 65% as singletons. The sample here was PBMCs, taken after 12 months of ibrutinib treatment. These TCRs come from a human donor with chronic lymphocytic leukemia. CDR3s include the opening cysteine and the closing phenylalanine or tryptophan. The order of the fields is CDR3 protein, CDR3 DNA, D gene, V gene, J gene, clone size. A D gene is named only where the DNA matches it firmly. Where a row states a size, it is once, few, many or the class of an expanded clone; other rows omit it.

cdr3_aa: CASSLLAGTYNEQFF; cdr3_nt: TGTGCCAGCAGCTTACTCGCAGGGACCTACAATGAGCAGTTCTTC; d_call: -; v_call: TRBV13; j_call: TRBJ2-1; clone_size: -
cdr3_aa: CASRGSPQETQYF; cdr3_nt: TGTGCCAGCAGAGGCAGCCCTCAAGAGACCCAGTACTTC; d_call: -; v_call: TRBV2; j_call: TRBJ2-5; clone_size: -
cdr3_aa: CASRAPYNEQFF; cdr3_nt: TGTGCCAGCAGGGCCCCCTACAATGAGCAGTTCTTC; d_call: -; v_call: TRBV10-3; j_call: TRBJ2-1; clone_size: -
cdr3_aa: CASSAGNRLTNEKLFF; cdr3_nt: TGTGCCAGCAGCGCCGGAAACAGGTTAACTAATGAAAAACTGTTTTTT; d_call: -; v_call: TRBV9; j_call: TRBJ1-4; clone_size: -
cdr3_aa: CASSISRSGQPQHF; cdr3_nt: TGTGCCAGCAGCATTTCTCGATCGGGTCAGCCCCAGCATTTT; d_call: -; v_call: TRBV28; j_call: TRBJ1-5; clone_size: -
cdr3_aa: CASSRTGTRSFNEQFF; cdr3_nt: TGTGCCAGCAGTCGAACCGGGACTAGATCTTTCAATGAGCAGTTCTTC; d_call: TRBD2; v_call: TRBV28; j_call: TRBJ2-1; clone_size: -
cdr3_aa: CASRSQGFNQPQHF; cdr3_nt: TGTGCCAGCAGATCACAAGGATTCAATCAGCCCCAGCATTTT; d_call: -; v_call: TRBV10-3; j_call: TRBJ1-5; clone_size: -
cdr3_aa: CAWKEGGRNQPQHF; cdr3_nt: TGTGCCTGGAAAGAGGGGGGCCGCAATCAGCCCCAGCATTTT; d_call: -; v_call: TRBV30; j_call: TRBJ1-5; clone_size: -
cdr3_aa: CASSLGTSGKETQYF; cdr3_nt: TGCGCCAGCAGCTTGGGGACTAGCGGGAAAGAGACCCAGTACTTC; d_call: TRBD2; v_call: TRBV5-1; j_call: TRBJ2-5; clone_size: -
cdr3_aa: CASSYSRETQYF; cdr3_nt: TGTGCCAGCAGTTACTCGCGAGAGACCCAGTACTTC; d_call: -; v_call: TRBV6-5; j_call: TRBJ2-5; clone_size: -
cdr3_aa: CASSSRYTEAFF; cdr3_nt: TGTGCCAGCAGTTCCCGGTACACTGAAGCTTTCTTT; d_call: -; v_call: TRBV6-6; j_call: TRBJ1-1; clone_size: -
cdr3_aa: CASSGRQGSAQYTQYF; cdr3_nt: TGTGCCAGCAGCGGCCGACAGGGTTCCGCACAGTATACGCAGTATTTT; d_call: TRBD1; v_call: TRBV5-6; j_call: TRBJ2-3; clone_size: -
cdr3_aa: CASSLGGAGYGYTF; cdr3_nt: TGTGCCAGCAGCTTAGGGGGGGCCGGCTATGGCTACACCTTC; d_call: -; v_call: TRBV7-9; j_call: TRBJ1-2; clone_size: -
cdr3_aa: CASSISGRAMGGELFF; cdr3_nt: TGTGCCAGTAGTATATCCGGGAGGGCCATGGGCGGGGAGCTGTTTTTT; d_call: TRBD2; v_call: TRBV19; j_call: TRBJ2-2; clone_size: few
cdr3_aa: CASSLGGTGPHPRNEQFF; cdr3_nt: TGTGCCAGCAGCTTGGGCGGTACAGGGCCTCACCCACGCAATGAGCAGTTCTTC; d_call: -; v_call: TRBV5-4; j_call: TRBJ2-1; clone_size: few
cdr3_aa: CASIIRRVLGNTF; cdr3_nt: TGTGCCAGCATCATCAGGAGGGTCCTAGGCAACACCTTC; d_call: -; v_call: TRBV5-8; j_call: TRBJ1-2; clone_size: few
cdr3_aa: CASSKRGRNIQYF; cdr3_nt: TGTGCCAGCAGTAAGAGGGGGAGAAACATTCAGTACTTC; d_call: -; v_call: TRBV6-7; j_call: TRBJ2-4; clone_size: few
cdr3_aa: CASSPSPFRRRETQYF; cdr3_nt: TGTGCCAGCTCACCAAGCCCTTTTCGGAGAAGGGAGACCCAGTACTTC; d_call: -; v_call: TRBV18; j_call: TRBJ2-5; clone_size: -
cdr3_aa: CASSGGPVNEQFF; cdr3_nt: TGTGCCAGCAGCGGGGGGCCGGTGAATGAGCAGTTCTTC; d_call: -; v_call: TRBV9; j_call: TRBJ2-1; clone_size: once
cdr3_aa: CSAKRRDSAFF; cdr3_nt: TGCAGTGCTAAACGGCGGGACAGTGCTTTCTTT; d_call: TRBD1; v_call: TRBV20-1; j_call: TRBJ1-1; clone_size: -
cdr3_aa: CASSLWARSSYNSPLHF; cdr3_nt: TGTGCCAGCAGCTTATGGGCCCGCTCTTCCTATAATTCACCCCTCCACTTT; d_call: -; v_call: TRBV7-8; j_call: TRBJ1-6; clone_size: -
cdr3_aa: CASSATGTSGIWLKNIQYF; cdr3_nt: TGTGCCAGCAGCGCCACAGGGACTAGCGGGATATGGCTCAAAAACATTCAGTACTTC; d_call: TRBD2; v_call: TRBV9; j_call: TRBJ2-4; clone_size: -